The 20 T cell receptor beta chains below all came from one sample that was sequenced in a study of T cell responses to AZD1222 COVID-19 vaccine (dated by TCRdb to 2020 to 2022). The sample's time point label is to be understood as: baseline before first vaccination. The method was the immunoSEQ multiplex PCR assay. Sourced from immuneACCESS, this table was stored by TCRdb with only in-frame sequences that have V and J called. A share of the clones is absent; for the studies checked, an unresolved V gene accounts for under half, and the remainder has no known explanation. The sample includes about 130,000 clones, with roughly nine tenths observed a single time. The ten largest make up roughly 4.5% of the sample. Material: peripheral blood, obtained on day 0 of AZD1222 vaccination. These receptors were taken from an adult in good health.

V gene TRBV2 combines with J gene TRBJ2-7, with D perhaps TRBD2 (5 bases). Trimming left V 4 bases short and J 3 bases short, with 10 bases between. Germline V gene data show CDR1 as SNHLY and CDR2 as FYNNEI. The CDR3 is 13 residues long. This chain's CDR3 is CASSAGRDYEQYF. The CDR3 nucleotides are TGTGCCAGCAGTGCTGGACGGGACTACGAGCAGTACTTC.

This clone was picked up a small number of times. V and J are TRBV5-6 and TRBJ2-2; D possibly corresponds to TRBD2 (6 bases). CDR1 is SGHDT and CDR2 is YYEEEE in the germline V gene. Trimming took off 7 bases at V and 0 bases at J, with 16 bases between the two ends. This CDR3 is built from 16 residues. The CDR3 sequence is CASGSKLATNTGELFF. The CDR3 nucleotides read TGTGCCAGCGGATCTAAACTAGCAACGAACACCGGGGAGCTGTTTTTT.

The chain couples TRBV18 to TRBJ1-4; tentative D call: TRBD1 (5 bases). The germline V gene has CDR1 KGHSH and CDR2 LQKENI. This CDR3 is 15 amino acids long. Deletions cut 6 bases from V and 0 bases from J, with 11 bases between. The CDR3 coding sequence is TGTGCCAGCTCGCCAGTGACAGCAACTAATGAAAAACTGTTTTTT. Protein product: CASSPVTATNEKLFF.

This sequence joins TRBV28 and TRBJ2-2; TRBD2 matches 9 bases. The germline CDR1 and CDR2 sequences are MDHEN and SYDVKM. With V trimmed by 2 bases and J by 0 bases, 4 bases remained unmatched. This CDR3 is built from 17 residues. The CDR3: CASSLAGGPTNTGELFF. The CDR3 nucleotides are TGTGCCAGCAGTTTAGCGGGAGGGCCCACGAACACCGGGGAGCTGTTTTTT.

The chain couples TRBV7-3 to TRBJ2-3, with D uncertain. Between the trimmed V and J ends, which lost 2 bases and 2 bases, there was a span of 5 bases. CDR1 and CDR2 (germline): SGHTA, FQGTGA. The CDR3 consists of 13 residues. DNA of the CDR3: TGTGCCAGCAGCTTACTGTTCACAGATACGCAGTATTTT. As protein: CASSLLFTDTQYF.

This clone was seen a single time. The CDR3 reads CASRLEKSYEQYF. CDR3 coding DNA: TGTGCCAGCAGACTTGAAAAATCCTACGAGCAGTACTTC. The V and J genes are TRBV6-5 and TRBJ2-7; no definite D call. Germline V gene lookup returns CDR1 MNHEY and CDR2 SVGAGI. The CDR3 consists of 13 residues. The V end was cut by 6 bases, the J end by 1 base, with 10 bases between.

This clone was seen a single time. CDR3 region: CASSPSLDGYGYTF. The CDR3, as DNA: TGTGCCAGCAGCCCCTCCCTGGACGGCTATGGCTACACCTTC. This chain uses TRBV3-1 (or the pseudogene TRBV3-2) with TRBJ1-2; D is ambiguous. Germline CDR1 reads LGHDT; CDR2 reads YNNKEL (reference sequence). The CDR3 runs to 14 residues. V dropped 4 bases and J dropped 4 bases, with 13 bases sitting between them.

This clone was seen a single time. The V gene is TRBV27, the J gene TRBJ1-2, with 8 nucleotides matching TRBD1. The V gene's germline CDR1 is MNHEY and CDR2 SMNVEV (reference sequence). The CDR3 is 13 residues long. Germline trimming cut 11 bases from V and 5 bases from J; bases unmatched to any gene: 10. In DNA, the CDR3 is TGTGCCCGACAGGGGCTGTGGGGATATGGCTACACCTTC. Protein: CARQGLWGYGYTF.

A single count supports this clone. The chain couples TRBV4-3 to TRBJ2-7; 11 bases match TRBD1. Germline-derived CDR1 and CDR2 are LGHNA and YSLEER. The V gene end was trimmed by 1 base and the J gene end by 3 bases; junction bases not matched to a gene: 2. The CDR3 runs to 15 residues. The CDR3 DNA sequence: TGCGCCAGCAGCCAAGCCGGGACAGGGGGCTACGAGCAGTACTTC. It codes for CASSQAGTGGYEQYF.

CDR3 in amino acids: CASSLASGVGELFF. CDR3 nucleotide sequence: TGTGCCAGCAGCTTAGCTTCGGGGGTCGGGGAGCTGTTTTTT. The V and J genes are TRBV7-9 and TRBJ2-2; possible D gene TRBD2, 6 bases. Germline CDR1 and CDR2: SEHNR and FQNEAQ (reference sequence). V lost 0 bases and J 7 bases, leaving 9 bases between the germline ends. This CDR3 contains 14 residues.

The V and J genes are TRBV9 and TRBJ1-1; 10 positions agree with TRBD1. CDR3 length equals 16 residues. Germline V gene sequence: CDR1 SGDLS, CDR2 YYNGEE. V lost 0 bases to trimming and J lost 3 bases; unmatched junction nucleotides: 5. CDR3 sequence: CASSVGGTGVDTEAFF. CDR3 coding DNA: TGTGCCAGCAGCGTAGGAGGGACAGGGGTAGACACTGAAGCTTTCTTT.

The chain employs TRBV19 and TRBJ1-1; D not resolved. Trimming cost V 7 bases and J 5 bases, with 11 bases left between them. This CDR3 contains 12 residues. The V gene's germline CDR1 is LNHDA and CDR2 SQIVND (reference sequence). The CDR3, as DNA: TGTGCCAGTACGCCGAGTGGGACTGAAGCTTTCTTT. Amino acid sequence: CASTPSGTEAFF. The full variable domain, with the rest looked up from reference TRBV19 and TRBJ1-1, is DGGITQSPKYLFRKEGQNVTLSCEQNLNHDAMYWYRQDPGQGLRLIYYSQIVNDFQKGDIAEGYSVSREKKESFPLTVTSAQKNPTAFYLCASTPSGTEAFFGQGTRLTVV.

This chain uses TRBV11-3 with TRBJ2-7; 7 nucleotides align to TRBD1. J lost 5 bases, V lost 5 bases, and 9 bases had no gene match. The length of the CDR3 is 14 residues. Germline values: CDR1 SGHNT, CDR2 YENEEA. Here the CDR3 reads CASSHLDRAHEQYF. DNA for the CDR3: TGTGCCAGCAGCCACCTAGACAGGGCCCACGAGCAGTACTTC.

The chain uses TRBV6-5 and TRBJ1-4, with D maybe TRBD1 (6 bases). This CDR3 is built from 15 residues. CDR1 is MNHEY and CDR2 is SVGAGI in the germline V gene. Trimming shortened V by 5 bases and J by 1 base, and 11 bases separated the two germline ends. The CDR3 nucleotides are TGTGCCAGCAGTAACGCGGACAGAACTAATGAAAAACTGTTTTTT. It codes for CASSNADRTNEKLFF.

The genes are TRBV9 and TRBJ1-6; 7 bases map to TRBD1. V dropped 0 bases and J dropped 9; count of bases not matched to a gene: 6. Germline V gene sequence: CDR1 SGDLS, CDR2 YYNGEE. The CDR3 extends over 15 amino acids. CDR3: CASSVGRGPGSPLHF. Written as DNA, the CDR3 is TGTGCCAGCAGCGTAGGAAGGGGGCCGGGTTCACCCCTCCACTTT. Drawing the rest from reference TRBV9 and TRBJ1-6, the complete variable domain is DSGVTQTPKHLITATGQRVTLRCSPRSGDLSVYWYQQSLDQGLQFLIQYYNGEERAKGNILERFSAQQFPDLHSELNLSSLELGDSALYFCASSVGRGPGSPLHFGNGTRLTVT.

This chain joins TRBV27 and TRBJ1-2; 10 nucleotides agree with TRBD1. This CDR3 has 15 amino acids. V gave up 4 bases and J gave up 8 bases; unmatched junction bases: 10. The germline V gene has CDR1 MNHEY and CDR2 SMNVEV (reference sequence). This CDR3 reads CASSSVPGQGNGYTF. In DNA, the CDR3 is TGTGCCAGCAGTTCGGTCCCGGGACAGGGGAACGGCTACACCTTC.

The chain is built from TRBV4-3 and TRBJ1-6; 10 positions agree with TRBD1. The CDR3 totals 15 residues. V shed 1 base and J 9 bases; nucleotides not matched to a gene: 3. The V gene's germline CDR1 is LGHNA and CDR2 YSLEER. This chain's CDR3 is CASSQVGQGPSPLHF. The DNA of the CDR3 is TGCGCCAGCAGCCAAGTGGGACAGGGGCCTTCACCCCTCCACTTT.

The chain employs TRBV10-3 and TRBJ2-1; TRBD2 matches at 13 bases. J gave up 5 bases and V 1 base, and 11 bases lay outside the gene matches. The V gene's germline CDR1 is ENHRY and CDR2 SYGVKD. The CDR3 loop spans 19 amino acids. The CDR3 DNA sequence: TGTGCCATCAGTGAGTGGGCCCCCGGGACTAGCGGGACCAACAATGAGCAGTTCTTC. This encodes CAISEWAPGTSGTNNEQFF.

This clone was seen just once. CDR3 sequence: CASSQDTGLGADTQYF. The CDR3 region has the DNA TGTGCCAGCAGCCAAGATACGGGACTAGGGGCAGATACGCAGTATTTT. The chain is built from TRBV3-1 (or the pseudogene TRBV3-2) and TRBJ2-3; 8 bases are a match to TRBD2. The germline V gene encodes CDR1 LGHDT and CDR2 YNNKEL (reference sequence). This CDR3 spans 16 amino acids. The ends lost 0 bases at V and 4 bases at J; junction bases unmatched: 6.

V and J are TRBV7-2 and TRBJ1-1, with D perhaps TRBD1 (5 bases). Looked up from germline, CDR1 is SGHTA and CDR2 is FQGNSA. V was shortened by 5 bases and J by 1 base, with 14 bases between the two germline ends. The CDR3 is made up of 15 amino acids. The CDR3 region has the DNA TGTGCCAGCAGCAACTCGGGACTGACGAACACTGAAGCTTTCTTT. This codes for CASSNSGLTNTEAFF.